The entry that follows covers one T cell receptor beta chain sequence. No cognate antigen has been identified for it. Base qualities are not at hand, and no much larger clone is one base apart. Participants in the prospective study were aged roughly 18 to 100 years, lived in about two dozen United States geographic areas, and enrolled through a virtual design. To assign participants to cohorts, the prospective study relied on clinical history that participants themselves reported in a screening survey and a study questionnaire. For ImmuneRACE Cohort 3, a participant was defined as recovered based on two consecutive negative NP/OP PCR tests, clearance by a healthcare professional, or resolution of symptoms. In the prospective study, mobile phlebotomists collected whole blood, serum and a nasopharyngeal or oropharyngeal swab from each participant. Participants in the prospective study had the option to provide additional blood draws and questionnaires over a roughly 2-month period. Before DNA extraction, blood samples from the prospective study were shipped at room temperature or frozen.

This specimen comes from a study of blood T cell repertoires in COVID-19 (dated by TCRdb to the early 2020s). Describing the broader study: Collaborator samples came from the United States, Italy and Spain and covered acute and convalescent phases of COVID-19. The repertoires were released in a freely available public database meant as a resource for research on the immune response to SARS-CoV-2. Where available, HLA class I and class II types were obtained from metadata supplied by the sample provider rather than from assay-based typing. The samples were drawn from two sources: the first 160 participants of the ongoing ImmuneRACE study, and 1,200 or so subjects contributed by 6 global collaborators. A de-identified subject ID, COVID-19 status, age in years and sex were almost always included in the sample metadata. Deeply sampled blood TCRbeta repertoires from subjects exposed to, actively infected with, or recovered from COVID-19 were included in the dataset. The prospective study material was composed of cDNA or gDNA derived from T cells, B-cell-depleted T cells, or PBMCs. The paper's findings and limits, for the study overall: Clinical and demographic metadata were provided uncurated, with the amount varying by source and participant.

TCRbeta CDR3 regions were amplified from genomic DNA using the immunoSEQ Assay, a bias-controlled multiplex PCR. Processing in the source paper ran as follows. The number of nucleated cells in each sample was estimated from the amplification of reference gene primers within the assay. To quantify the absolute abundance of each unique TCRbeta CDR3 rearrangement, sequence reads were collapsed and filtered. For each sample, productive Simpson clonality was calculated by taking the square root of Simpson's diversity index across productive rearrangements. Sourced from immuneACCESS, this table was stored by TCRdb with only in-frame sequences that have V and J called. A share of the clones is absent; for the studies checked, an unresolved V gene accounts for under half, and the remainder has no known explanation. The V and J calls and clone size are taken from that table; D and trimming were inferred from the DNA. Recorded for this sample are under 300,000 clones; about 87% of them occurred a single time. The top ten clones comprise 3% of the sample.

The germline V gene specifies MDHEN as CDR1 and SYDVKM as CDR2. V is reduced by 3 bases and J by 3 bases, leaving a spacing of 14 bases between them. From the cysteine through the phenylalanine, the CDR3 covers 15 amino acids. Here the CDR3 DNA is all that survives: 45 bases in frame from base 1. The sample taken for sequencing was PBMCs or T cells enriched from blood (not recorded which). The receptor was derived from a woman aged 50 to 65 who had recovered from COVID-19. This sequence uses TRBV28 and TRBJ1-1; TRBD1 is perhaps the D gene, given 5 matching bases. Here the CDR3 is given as CASSFSDRGDTEAFF. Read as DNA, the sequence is TGTGCCAGCAGTTTCTCAGACAGAGGAGACACTGAAGCTTTCTTT.